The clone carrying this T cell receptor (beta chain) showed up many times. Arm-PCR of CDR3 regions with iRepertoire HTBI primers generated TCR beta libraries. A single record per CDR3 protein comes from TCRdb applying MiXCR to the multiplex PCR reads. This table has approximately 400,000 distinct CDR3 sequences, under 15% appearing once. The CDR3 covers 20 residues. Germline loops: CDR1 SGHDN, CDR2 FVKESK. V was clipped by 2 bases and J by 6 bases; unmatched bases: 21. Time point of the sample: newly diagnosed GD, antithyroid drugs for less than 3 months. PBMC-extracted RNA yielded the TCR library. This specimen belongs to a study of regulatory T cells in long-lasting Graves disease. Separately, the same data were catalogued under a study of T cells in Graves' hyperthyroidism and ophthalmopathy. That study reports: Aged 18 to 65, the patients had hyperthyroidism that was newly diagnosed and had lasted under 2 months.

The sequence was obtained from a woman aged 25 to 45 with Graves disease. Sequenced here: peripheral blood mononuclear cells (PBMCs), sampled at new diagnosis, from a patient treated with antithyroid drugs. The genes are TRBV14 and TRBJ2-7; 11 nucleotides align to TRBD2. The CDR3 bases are TGTGCCAGCAGCCAAAACGGAAAGCACAAGCACGGGACTAGCGGTCTCGAGCAGTACTTC. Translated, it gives CASSQNGKHKHGTSGLEQYF.